A selection of T cell receptor beta chains follows, all from one sample in a study of vaccination and CD4 T cells after COVID-19. TCRdb ran MiXCR on the PCR reads and lists one entry per CDR3 protein. The data contain over 14,000 distinct CDR3 sequences, roughly a third of them singletons. No antigen has been assigned to these receptors. The sample consisted of CD4+ T cells from blood, cultured in vitro, taken after SARS-CoV-2 vaccination. Receptors were obtained from a human donor who had recovered from COVID-19. Both conserved end residues are part of each CDR3. A D gene is named only where the DNA matches it firmly. Not all rows give a size; the values are once, few, many and, for expanded clones, a class.

clone_size j_call d_call v_call cdr3_aa cdr3_nt
. TRBJ1-3 . TRBV7-2 CASSLASAFSGNTIYF TGTGCCAGCAGCTTAGCGTCGGCCTTCTCTGGAAACACCATATATTTT
. TRBJ2-5 . TRBV7-3 CASSEGINRAQYF TGTGCCAGCAGCGAAGGGATCAATAGGGCCCAGTACTTC
. TRBJ1-2 . TRBV7-9 CASSLSGGGGYTF TGTGCCAGCAGCTTAAGCGGAGGGGGTGGCTACACCTTC
few TRBJ2-3 . TRBV6-1 CASKQGGSEDTQYF TGTGCCAGCAAACAAGGGGGAAGCGAAGATACGCAGTATTTT
. TRBJ2-1 TRBD2 TRBV7-2 CASTLLAGGILEQFF TGTGCCAGCACCCTACTAGCGGGAGGAATTTTAGAGCAGTTCTTC
few TRBJ2-5 TRBD1 TRBV6-1 CASIPTGTGMETQYF TGTGCCAGCATCCCTACCGGGACAGGGATGGAGACCCAGTACTTC
few TRBJ1-1 . TRBV6-2/TRBV6-3 CASSYSLPNTEAFF TGTGCCAGCAGTTACTCCCTCCCGAACACTGAAGCTTTCTTT
. TRBJ1-2 TRBD1 TRBV28 CASSWDREIYGYTF TGTGCCAGCAGCTGGGACAGGGAGATATATGGCTACACCTTC
. TRBJ2-1 TRBD2 TRBV5-1 CASSLLAGPSNEQFF TGCGCCAGCAGCTTGCTAGCGGGCCCCTCCAATGAGCAGTTCTTC
few TRBJ1-6 . TRBV30 CAWSRAGLSPLHF TGTGCCTGGAGTCGGGCAGGGCTCTCACCCCTCCACTTT
medium-sized TRBJ2-3 . TRBV20-1 CSATKEGADTQYF TGCAGTGCTACGAAAGAGGGGGCAGATACGCAGTATTTT
. TRBJ1-5 . TRBV7-2 CASSARHFGPQHF TGTGCCAGCAGCGCCAGACACTTTGGGCCCCAGCATTTT
. TRBJ2-3 TRBD1 TRBV4-3 CASSQDRDRFRYMGADTQYF TGCGCCAGCAGCCAAGACCGGGACAGATTTCGGTATATGGGAGCAGATACGCAGTATTTT
. TRBJ2-3 TRBD2 TRBV28 CASSSTSGATDTQYF TGTGCCAGCAGTTCGACTAGCGGAGCCACAGATACGCAGTATTTT
few TRBJ1-2 TRBD1 TRBV20-1 CTQTGGYGYTF TGCACACAAACAGGGGGCTATGGCTACACCTTC
few TRBJ2-7 . TRBV28 CASSLAMSYEQYF TGTGCCAGCAGTTTAGCGATGTCCTACGAGCAGTACTTC
. TRBJ2-1 TRBD2 TRBV4-3 CASGQVYTSGRAYNEQFF TGCGCCAGCGGCCAAGTTTACACTAGCGGGAGGGCCTACAATGAGCAGTTCTTC
. TRBJ2-5 TRBD1 TRBV28 CASSPSRTGGGETQYF TGTGCCAGCAGTCCCTCTCGGACAGGGGGCGGAGAGACCCAGTACTTC
. TRBJ1-3 . TRBV10-3 CAISEQAVGGNTIYF TGTGCCATCAGTGAGCAAGCGGTGGGGGGAAACACCATATATTTT
few TRBJ2-7 TRBD1 TRBV6-1 CASSPDRATYEQYF TGTGCCAGCAGCCCCGACAGGGCCACCTACGAGCAGTACTTC
few TRBJ1-2 . TRBV6-1 CASRPQGLYGYTF TGTGCCAGCAGACCACAGGGACTCTATGGCTACACCTTC
. TRBJ2-6 . TRBV18 CASSPQDGANVLTF TGTGCCAGCTCACCACAGGATGGGGCCAACGTCCTGACTTTC
. TRBJ1-1 . TRBV29-1 CSGKVGGNTEAFF TGCAGCGGAAAGGTGGGGGGGAACACTGAAGCTTTCTTT
few TRBJ1-1 . TRBV25-1 CASSEPPERPFF TGTGCCAGCAGTGAACCTCCAGAGCGTCCTTTCTTT
once TRBJ1-1 . TRBV9 CASSGRAPKAEAFF TGTGCCAGCAGCGGCAGGGCCCCGAAGGCTGAAGCTTTCTTT
once TRBJ1-1 . TRBV29-1 CSEHRVGVGTEAFF TGCAGCGAGCACAGGGTTGGGGTCGGCACTGAAGCTTTCTTT
. TRBJ1-2 . TRBV6-5 CASSWKEGGYGYTF TGTGCCAGCAGTTGGAAAGAGGGGGGCTATGGCTACACCTTC
few TRBJ2-1 TRBD2 TRBV20-1 CSARSGLARTGPYNEQFF TGCAGTGCTAGATCGGGACTAGCGAGGACGGGGCCCTACAATGAGCAGTTCTTC
. TRBJ1-6 . TRBV9 CASSAYRGVQDLHF TGTGCCAGCAGCGCCTACCGAGGAGTACAGGACCTCCACTTT
. TRBJ2-1 TRBD1 TRBV24-1 CATSDRGRDYNEQFF TGTGCCACCAGTGACAGGGGGCGCGACTACAATGAGCAGTTCTTC
medium-sized TRBJ2-3 . TRBV19 CASSDDRDTQYF TGTGCCAGTAGCGACGACAGGGATACGCAGTATTTT
few TRBJ1-1 . TRBV7-3 CASSPRPGGGNTEAFF TGTGCCAGCAGCCCCAGGCCCGGGGGGGGGAACACTGAAGCTTTCTTT
. TRBJ1-5 . TRBV28 CASSPSPSQPQHF TGTGCCAGCAGCCCGTCCCCTAGTCAGCCCCAGCATTTT
few TRBJ2-7 . TRBV20-1 CSAVGNSYEQYF TGCAGTGCTGTTGGCAACTCCTACGAGCAGTACTTC
few TRBJ1-1 . TRBV7-9 CASSSADIGFSPEAFF TGTGCCAGCAGTTCGGCGGACATTGGGTTTTCACCTGAAGCTTTCTTT
. TRBJ2-3 . TRBV10-1 CASSESRRSDTQYF TGCGCCAGCAGTGAGTCGAGGCGGTCAGATACGCAGTATTTT
. TRBJ2-5 . TRBV7-3 CASSASEAETQYF TGTGCCAGCAGCGCCTCGGAAGCGGAGACCCAGTACTTC
. TRBJ2-1 . TRBV21-1 CASSVQRAEQFF TGTGCCAGCAGCGTACAGAGGGCAGAGCAGTTCTTC
. TRBJ1-6 TRBD1 TRBV20-1 CSARKDRSSSYNSPLHF TGCAGTGCTAGAAAGGACAGGAGCAGCTCCTATAATTCACCCCTCCACTTT
. TRBJ1-1 TRBD1 TRBV4-3 CASSHPGQVNTEAFF TGCGCCAGCAGCCACCCGGGACAGGTGAACACTGAAGCTTTCTTT
. TRBJ1-2 . TRBV19 CASSTSVASSLTNYGYTF TGTGCCAGTAGTACTTCGGTTGCCTCCTCACTCACTAACTATGGCTACACCTTC
few TRBJ2-5 TRBD1 TRBV19 CASSVRDRGQGTQYF TGTGCCAGTAGTGTCCGGGACAGGGGGCAAGGGACCCAGTACTTC
few TRBJ2-3 TRBD2 TRBV28 CASSFRLLAGGDTQYF TGTGCCAGCAGTTTTCGTCTACTAGCGGGAGGAGATACGCAGTATTTT
few TRBJ2-5 . TRBV24-1 CATSDLGQPGVKETQYF TGTGCCACCAGTGATTTGGGCCAGCCCGGGGTTAAAGAGACCCAGTACTTC
. TRBJ2-1 TRBD2 TRBV28 CASSGGMTSGRANYEQFF TGTGCCAGCAGTGGGGGCATGACTAGCGGGAGGGCCAACTATGAGCAGTTCTTC
. TRBJ2-2 . TRBV27 CASQPWGRGELFF TGTGCCAGTCAACCGTGGGGGCGCGGGGAGCTGTTTTTT
. TRBJ2-5 . TRBV28 CASSSGARGNKETQYF TGTGCCAGCAGTTCGGGGGCAAGGGGTAACAAGGAGACCCAGTACTTC
. TRBJ1-2 . TRBV28 CASSPTGHGYTF TGTGCCAGCAGCCCGACTGGACATGGCTACACCTTC
few TRBJ2-3 TRBD2 TRBV20-1 CSASKREGQDTQYF TGCAGTGCTAGCAAGCGGGAGGGCCAAGATACGCAGTATTTT
few TRBJ2-4 . TRBV20-1 CSAREGLLGRVPF TGCAGTGCTAGAGAGGGGTTACTTGGCAGGGTACCCTTC
. TRBJ1-2 . TRBV7-2 CASSLNEFTGYTF TGTGCCAGCAGCTTAAACGAATTTACTGGCTACACCTTC
. TRBJ1-5 TRBD1 TRBV18 CASSQGQAQPQHF TGTGCCAGCTCACAGGGACAGGCCCAGCCCCAGCATTTT
. TRBJ2-1 . TRBV7-3 CASSLTPSAVESNF TGTGCCAGCAGCTTAACCCCCTCCGCCGTTGAATCGAACTTC
. TRBJ1-1 . TRBV28 CASSLFTLGTYPEAFF TGTGCCAGCAGTTTATTCACTCTAGGGACATATCCTGAAGCTTTCTTT
few TRBJ1-6 . TRBV27 CASSLFSAGGNNSPLHF TGTGCCAGCAGTTTATTCTCGGCAGGCGGAAATAATTCACCCCTCCACTTT